This T cell receptor beta chain appears in the sequencing data of a study of identical twins. Looked up from germline, CDR1 is LGHNA and CDR2 is YSLEER. V was cut by 0 bases and J by 5 bases, with 11 bases left in between. The CDR3 consists of 14 residues. TCRdb independently ran MiXCR on the 5' RACE reads; one entry per CDR3 protein. Found here are approximately 500,000 distinct CDR3 sequences, approximately 25% of them singletons; the top ten hold just under 3%. This clonotype came up a few times. These data were also reused for a study on T cells expressing NK-cell markers.

The sample was CD4+ T cells sorted from blood. The chain recombines TRBV4-3 with TRBJ2-7; D is uncertain. The TCR was taken from a woman between 18 and 29 years old in good health. DNA for the CDR3: TGCGCCAGCAGCCAAGATCCTTCTATCCACGAGCAGTACTTC. Translating gives CASSQDPSIHEQYF.